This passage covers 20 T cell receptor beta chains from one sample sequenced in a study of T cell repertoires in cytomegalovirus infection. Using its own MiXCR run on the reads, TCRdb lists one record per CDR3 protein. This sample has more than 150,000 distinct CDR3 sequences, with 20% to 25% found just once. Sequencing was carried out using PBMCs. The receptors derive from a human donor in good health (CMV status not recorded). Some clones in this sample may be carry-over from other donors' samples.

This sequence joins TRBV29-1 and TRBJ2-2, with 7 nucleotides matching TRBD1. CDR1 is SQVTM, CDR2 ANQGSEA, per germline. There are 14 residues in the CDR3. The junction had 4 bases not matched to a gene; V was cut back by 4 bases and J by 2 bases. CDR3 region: CSVGTGFNTGELFF. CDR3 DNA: TGCAGCGTTGGGACAGGATTTAACACCGGGGAGCTGTTTTTT.

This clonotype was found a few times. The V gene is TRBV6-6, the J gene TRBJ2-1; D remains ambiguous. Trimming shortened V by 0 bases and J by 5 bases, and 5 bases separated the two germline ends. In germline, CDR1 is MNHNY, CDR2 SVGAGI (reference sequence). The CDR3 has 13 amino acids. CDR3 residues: CASSYSTHNEQFF. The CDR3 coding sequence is TGTGCCAGCAGTTACTCGACCCACAATGAGCAGTTCTTC.

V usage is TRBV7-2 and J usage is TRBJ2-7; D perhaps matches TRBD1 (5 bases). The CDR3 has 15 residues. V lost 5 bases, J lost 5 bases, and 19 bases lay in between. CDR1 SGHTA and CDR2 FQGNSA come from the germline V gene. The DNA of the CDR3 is TGTGCCAGCAGCCGCCCCAGCGCAAGGGGTGACGAGCAGTACTTC. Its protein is CASSRPSARGDEQYF. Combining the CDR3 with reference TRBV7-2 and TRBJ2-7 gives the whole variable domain GAGVSQSPSNKVTEKGKDVELRCDPISGHTALYWYRQSLGQGLEFLIYFQGNSAPDKSGLPSDRFSAERTGGSVSTLTIQRTQQEDSAVYLCASSRPSARGDEQYFGPGTRLTVT.

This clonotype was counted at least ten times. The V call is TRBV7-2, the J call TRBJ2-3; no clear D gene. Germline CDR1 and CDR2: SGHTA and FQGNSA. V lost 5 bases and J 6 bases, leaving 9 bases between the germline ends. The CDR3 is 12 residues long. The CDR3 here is CASSPGRDTQYF. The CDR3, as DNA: TGTGCCAGCAGCCCCGGTCGGGATACGCAGTATTTT.

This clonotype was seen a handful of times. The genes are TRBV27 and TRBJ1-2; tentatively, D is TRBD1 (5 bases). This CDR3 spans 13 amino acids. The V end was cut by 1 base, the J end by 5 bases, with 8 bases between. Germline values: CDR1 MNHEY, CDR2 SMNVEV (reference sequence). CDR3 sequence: CASSLFSGYGYTF. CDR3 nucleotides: TGTGCCAGCAGTTTATTCTCAGGGTATGGCTACACCTTC.

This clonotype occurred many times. As DNA, the CDR3 is TGTGCCAGCACCGGGGGGGCAACAGGGGAAGTGGAGCAGTACTTC. As protein: CASTGGATGEVEQYF. The chain is built from TRBV7-2 and TRBJ2-7; tentative D call: TRBD2 (8 bases). In germline, CDR1 is SGHTA, CDR2 FQGNSA. The CDR3 has 15 residues. The V end lost 7 bases, the J end lost 7 bases, and 23 bases lay between the germline ends.

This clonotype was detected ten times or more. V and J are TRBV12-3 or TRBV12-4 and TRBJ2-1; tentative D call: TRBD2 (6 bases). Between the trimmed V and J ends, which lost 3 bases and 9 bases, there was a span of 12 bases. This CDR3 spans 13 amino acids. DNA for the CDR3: TGTGCCAGCAGTTTCCGGGAGAGATCTGAGCAGTTCTTC. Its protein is CASSFRERSEQFF.

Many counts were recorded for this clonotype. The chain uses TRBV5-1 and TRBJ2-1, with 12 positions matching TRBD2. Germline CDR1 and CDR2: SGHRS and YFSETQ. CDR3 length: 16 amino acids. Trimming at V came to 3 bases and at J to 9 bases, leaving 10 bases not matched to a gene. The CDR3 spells CASSSGLAGALGEQFF. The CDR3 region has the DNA TGCGCCAGCAGCTCGGGACTAGCGGGCGCTCTAGGTGAGCAGTTCTTC.

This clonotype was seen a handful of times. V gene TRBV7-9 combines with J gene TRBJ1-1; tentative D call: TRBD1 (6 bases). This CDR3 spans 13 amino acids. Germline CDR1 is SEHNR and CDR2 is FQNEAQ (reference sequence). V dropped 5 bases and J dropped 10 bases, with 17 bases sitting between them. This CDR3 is CASSRAGEGGAFF. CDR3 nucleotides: TGTGCCAGCAGCCGGGCAGGGGAGGGGGGAGCTTTCTTT.

This CDR3 reads CASSFRDRSYEQYF. The CDR3 nucleotides read TGTGCCAGCAGCTTCCGGGACCGCTCCTACGAGCAGTACTTC. This chain joins TRBV13 and TRBJ2-7; tentatively, D is TRBD1 or TRBD2 (5 bases each). This CDR3 has 14 residues. Trimming left V 3 bases short and J 0 bases short, with 9 bases between. Germline-derived CDR1 and CDR2 are PRHDT and FYEKMQ (reference sequence).

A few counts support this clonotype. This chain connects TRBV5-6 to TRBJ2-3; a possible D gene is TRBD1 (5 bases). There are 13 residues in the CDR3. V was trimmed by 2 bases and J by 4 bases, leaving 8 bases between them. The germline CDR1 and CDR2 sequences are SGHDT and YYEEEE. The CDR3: CASSLPGSDTQYF. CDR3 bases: TGTGCCAGCAGCTTACCAGGGTCAGATACGCAGTATTTT.

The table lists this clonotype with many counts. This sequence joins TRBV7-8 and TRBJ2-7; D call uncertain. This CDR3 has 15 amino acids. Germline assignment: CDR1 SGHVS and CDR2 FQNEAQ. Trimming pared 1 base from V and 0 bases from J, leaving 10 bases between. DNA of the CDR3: TGTGCCAGCAGCTTAGTGGGCGGTAGCTCCTACGAGCAGTACTTC. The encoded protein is CASSLVGGSSYEQYF.

The CDR3 nucleotides are TGTGCCAGTAGTATAGACGCGAACACCGGGGAGCTGTTTTTT. Translation gives CASSIDANTGELFF. The chain links TRBV19 to TRBJ2-2; D remains unclear. V gave up 0 bases and J gave up 0 bases, with 2 bases separating them. CDR3 size: 14 residues. Germline V CDR1 and CDR2: LNHDA, SQIVND (reference sequence).

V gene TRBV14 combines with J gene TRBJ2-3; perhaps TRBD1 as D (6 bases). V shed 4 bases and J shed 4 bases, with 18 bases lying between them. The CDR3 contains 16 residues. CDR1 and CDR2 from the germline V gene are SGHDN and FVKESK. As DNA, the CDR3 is TGTGCCAGCAGCCTATTTACGGGGAGACAGGCAGATACGCAGTATTTT. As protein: CASSLFTGRQADTQYF. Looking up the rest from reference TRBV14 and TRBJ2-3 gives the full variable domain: EAGVTQFPSHSVIEKGQTVTLRCDPISGHDNLYWYRRVMGKEIKFLLHFVKESKQDESGMPNNRFLAERTGGTYSTLKVQPAELEDSGVYFCASSLFTGRQADTQYFGPGTRLTVL.

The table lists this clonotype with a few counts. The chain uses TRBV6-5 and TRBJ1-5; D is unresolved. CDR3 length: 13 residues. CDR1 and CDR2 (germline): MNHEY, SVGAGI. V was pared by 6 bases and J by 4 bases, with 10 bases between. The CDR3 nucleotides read TGTGCCAGCAGGGAGGGAGAGAATCAGCCCCAGCATTTT. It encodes CASREGENQPQHF.

Here the CDR3 reads CASSYYRGKGYEQYF. CDR3 DNA: TGTGCCAGCAGCTATTACAGGGGAAAGGGCTACGAGCAGTACTTC. This chain uses TRBV28 with TRBJ2-7; 7 bases are a match to TRBD1. The CDR3 is made up of 15 amino acids. The germline gives CDR1 MDHEN, CDR2 SYDVKM. V lost 6 bases, J lost 3 bases, and 11 bases stayed unmatched.

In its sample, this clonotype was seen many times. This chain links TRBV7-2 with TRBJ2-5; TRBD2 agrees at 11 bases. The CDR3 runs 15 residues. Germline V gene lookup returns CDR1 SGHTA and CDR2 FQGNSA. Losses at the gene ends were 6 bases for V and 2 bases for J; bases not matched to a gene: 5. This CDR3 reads CASRNRLAGQETQYF. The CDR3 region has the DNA TGTGCCAGCAGAAATAGACTAGCGGGACAAGAGACCCAGTACTTC.

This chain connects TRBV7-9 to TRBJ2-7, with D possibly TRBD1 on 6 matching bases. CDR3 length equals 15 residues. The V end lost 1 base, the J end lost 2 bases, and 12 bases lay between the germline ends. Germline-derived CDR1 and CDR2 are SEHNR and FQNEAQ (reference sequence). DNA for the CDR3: TGTGCCAGCAGCTTAGGGACAGTCCTCCCCTACGAGCAGTACTTC. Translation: CASSLGTVLPYEQYF.

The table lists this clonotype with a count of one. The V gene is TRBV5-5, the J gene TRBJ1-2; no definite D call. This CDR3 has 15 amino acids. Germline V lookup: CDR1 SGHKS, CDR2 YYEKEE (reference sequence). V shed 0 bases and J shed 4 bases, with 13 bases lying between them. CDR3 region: CASSLDWEVPYGYTF. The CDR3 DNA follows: TGTGCCAGCAGCTTGGATTGGGAGGTTCCCTATGGCTACACCTTC.

CDR3 sequence reads: CASSLDSRRSTDTQYF. CDR3 DNA: TGTGCCAGCAGCTTAGATTCCCGGCGGAGCACAGATACGCAGTATTTT. This chain links TRBV11-2 with TRBJ2-3; D is undetermined. CDR3 length: 16 amino acids. The V gene's germline CDR1 is SGHAT and CDR2 FQNNGV. V was pared by 0 bases and J by 0 bases, with 10 bases between.